This record covers a single TCR beta chain. Its antigen is undetermined. These data originate in a study of cytomegalovirus exposure and HLA in healthy donors. Across the whole study: Early released data comprised tens of millions of unique TCRs from HLA-typed donors. Whole-study findings and limits: One cluster of highly shared sequence variants probably arose as a sequencing artifact.

Germline V gene sequence: CDR1 SGHVS, CDR2 FQNEAQ. V lost 0 bases and J lost 4, with 7 bases in between. CDR3 length: 13 residues. Donors sampled were nominally healthy, though unrecorded immune exposures were likely. PCR was performed using 60 Vbeta and 13 Jbeta primers. Study processing details: An analysis performed later counted roughly 80 million unique TCR beta chains (roughly 11 million of them shared). TCRdb keeps only in-frame clones here, not all; method: immunoSEQ multiplex PCR. V, J and clone size reflect that table, while D and trimming were determined from the DNA. The table includes 150,000 to 200,000 clones, approximately 88% detected once.

The chain recombines TRBV7-8 with TRBJ2-7; D remains unclear. The clonotype originates from a boy aged 5-17 years in good health and CMV-seronegative. Sequencing was performed on PBMCs. CDR3 sequence: CASSLATRYEQYF. CDR3 coding DNA: TGTGCCAGCAGCTTAGCAACCAGGTACGAGCAGTACTTC.